This passage covers 8 T cell receptor beta chains from one sample sequenced in a study of cytomegalovirus exposure and HLA in healthy donors. Libraries were prepared by immunoSEQ multiplex PCR; TCRdb keeps only in-frame clonotypes and omits some of them. The sample holds about 160,000 clones, roughly 86% seen once. The source material was PBMCs. Receptor source: a man aged 18 to 35 in good health and CMV-seropositive.

The chain is built from TRBV27 and TRBJ2-2, with D unclear. Per the germline V gene, CDR1 is MNHEY and CDR2 is SMNVEV (reference sequence). There are 15 residues in the CDR3. V lost 3 bases, J lost 1 base, and 9 bases lay in between. The CDR3 loop is CASSFATRNTGELFF. CDR3 sequence (DNA): TGTGCCAGCAGTTTTGCGACAAGGAACACCGGGGAGCTGTTTTTT.

The chain uses TRBV7-8 and TRBJ1-2; D call uncertain. The CDR3 loop spans 12 amino acids. The V end was cut by 5 bases, the J end by 8 bases, with 12 bases between. Germline V lookup: CDR1 SGHVS, CDR2 FQNEAQ. For the CDR3, the DNA is TGTGCCAGCAGCATCGACATTAAAGGCTACACCTTC. Residues: CASSIDIKGYTF.

The rearrangement joins TRBV6-1 to TRBJ2-7; the D is unclear. This CDR3 spans 16 amino acids. CDR1 is MNHNS and CDR2 is SASEGT in the germline V gene. V dropped 1 base and J dropped 0 bases, with 13 bases sitting between them. CDR3 DNA: TGTGCCAGCAGTGAAGGATTCAGCGCCAGCTCCTACGAGCAGTACTTC. Protein product: CASSEGFSASSYEQYF.

J is TRBJ2-7 and V is TRBV28; D is undetermined. The V end was cut by 2 bases, the J end by 6 bases, with 20 bases between. Germline V gene lookup returns CDR1 MDHEN and CDR2 SYDVKM. The CDR3 has 16 amino acids. The DNA of the CDR3 is TGTGCCAGCAGTTTAAGTTTTCTAGGCCCCTCTAGCGAGCAGTACTTC. Residues: CASSLSFLGPSSEQYF.

The chain is built from TRBV6-5 and TRBJ2-3; D might be TRBD1 (6 bases). The CDR3 runs 15 residues. From germline, CDR1 is MNHEY and CDR2 SVGAGI. The ends were cut back, 2 bases at V and 1 base at J, with 10 bases in the middle. CDR3 protein: CASSYGQGRTDTQYF. As DNA, the CDR3 is TGTGCCAGCAGTTACGGGCAGGGGCGCACAGATACGCAGTATTTT.

The rearrangement joins TRBV18 to TRBJ2-2; 7 positions agree with TRBD1. Trimming at V came to 3 bases and at J to 3 bases, leaving 4 bases not matched to a gene. CDR1 is KGHSH and CDR2 is LQKENI in the germline V gene. The CDR3 extends over 15 amino acids. The CDR3 DNA follows: TGTGCCAGCTCACCTCAGCAGGGGGACACCGGGGAGCTGTTTTTT. It encodes CASSPQQGDTGELFF.

The chain has TRBV28 and TRBJ1-2, with D perhaps matching TRBD1 (5 bases). Trimming left V 6 bases short and J 4 bases short, with 15 bases between. The germline CDR1 and CDR2 sequences are MDHEN and SYDVKM. CDR3 length: 14 residues. DNA of the CDR3: TGTGCCAGCAGGGGAGGGGAGGAATTCTATGGCTACACCTTC. It codes for CASRGGEEFYGYTF.

V is TRBV6-5 and J is TRBJ2-3, with D possibly being TRBD2 (5 bases). CDR1 and CDR2 (germline): MNHEY, SVGAGI. The CDR3 is made up of 11 amino acids. Trimming took off 4 bases at V and 15 bases at J, with 14 bases between the two ends. CDR3 DNA: TGTGCCAGCAGTTCCGAGGGTCTTGAATATTTT. It is translated as CASSSEGLEYF.